One and the same sample provided the 8 T cell receptor beta chains below, sequenced in a study of T cell clonotyping in hematopoietic cell transplantation. Specified time point: recipient sample about 28 days before transplant, after cytoreduction. The method was immunoSEQ multiplex PCR; TCRdb's version includes in-frame clones alone and lacks a portion of them. Here the sample spans roughly 45,000 clones, approximately 84% being singletons. Source: peripheral blood mononuclear cells, taken before stem cell transplant. The receptor set was obtained from a man in his 60s with biphenotypic leukemia. Some clones in this sample may be carry-over from other donors' samples.

The genes are TRBV10-3 and TRBJ1-5; the D gene is possibly TRBD1 (6 bases). The CDR3 is 17 amino acids. The V gene's germline CDR1 is ENHRY and CDR2 SYGVKD. Trimming removed 3 bases from V and 1 base from J, with 16 bases in between. The CDR3 sequence: CAISDPRVRGSNQPQHF. In DNA, the CDR3 is TGTGCCATCAGTGATCCCAGGGTAAGGGGGAGCAATCAGCCCCAGCATTTT.

The chain couples TRBV6-1 to TRBJ2-7; D is undetermined. CDR3 length: 14 residues. Looked up from germline, CDR1 is MNHNS and CDR2 is SASEGT. V was pared by 0 bases and J by 4 bases, with 10 bases between. The CDR3 reads CASSEARNKYEQYF. Written as DNA, the CDR3 is TGTGCCAGCAGTGAAGCCAGGAATAAGTACGAGCAGTACTTC.

The chain links TRBV19 to TRBJ1-1, with a weak D call TRBD1 (6 bases). The CDR3 is made up of 15 amino acids. V lost 1 base, J lost 2 bases, and 11 bases lay in between. Germline loops: CDR1 LNHDA, CDR2 SQIVND (reference sequence). The DNA for the CDR3 is TGTGCCAGTAGTATAGTAGACAGGACTAACACTGAAGCTTTCTTT. Amino acids: CASSIVDRTNTEAFF.

The chain couples TRBV28 to TRBJ1-1; D gene ambiguous. Germline CDR1 is MDHEN and CDR2 is SYDVKM. V was trimmed by 3 bases and J by 3 bases, leaving 14 bases between them. This CDR3 is built from 15 residues. The CDR3 DNA sequence: TGTGCCAGCAGTTTGCTTTGGGATGGGGACACTGAAGCTTTCTTT. Translation: CASSLLWDGDTEAFF.

The chain links TRBV5-4 to TRBJ1-1; D not resolved. Trimming took 3 bases from V and 2 from J, leaving 11 bases between them. Looked up from germline, CDR1 is SGHNT and CDR2 is YYREEE (reference sequence). This CDR3 has 14 amino acids. The CDR3 sequence is CASSWKDGNTEAFF. In DNA form, the CDR3 reads TGTGCCAGCAGCTGGAAAGACGGCAACACTGAAGCTTTCTTT.

The chain recombines TRBV29-1 with TRBJ2-7; weak D call: TRBD2 (6 bases). This CDR3 region has 13 residues. V was clipped by 4 bases and J by 7 bases, with 17 bases between them. CDR1 SQVTM and CDR2 ANQGSEA come from the germline V gene. CDR3: CSVVRVGGHEQYF. DNA of the CDR3: TGCAGCGTTGTGAGAGTGGGGGGTCATGAGCAGTACTTC.

The rearrangement uses TRBV7-3 and TRBJ2-2, with D perhaps TRBD2 (7 bases). The germline V and J ends were trimmed by 6 bases and 0 bases, with 14 bases remaining between them. Germline V lookup: CDR1 SGHTA, CDR2 FQGTGA. The CDR3 length is 16 residues. For the CDR3, the DNA is TGTGCCAGCAGTCTGTCGGGGGGCGCGAACACCGGGGAGCTGTTTTTT. Its translation: CASSLSGGANTGELFF. The full variable domain, in which reference TRBV7-3 and TRBJ2-2 provide the parts outside the CDR3, is GAGVSQTPSNKVTEKGKYVELRCDPISGHTALYWYRQSLGQGPEFLIYFQGTGAADDSGLPNDRFFAVRPEGSVSTLKIQRTERGDSAVYLCASSLSGGANTGELFFGEGSRLTVL.

The sample holds one count of this clone. The V call is TRBV11-3, the J call TRBJ2-2; no reliable D call. Germline assignment: CDR1 SGHNT and CDR2 YENEEA. The CDR3 spans 14 residues. V gave up 4 bases and J gave up 6 bases, with 12 bases separating them. The CDR3 nucleotides are TGTGCCAGCAGCTCAGTTCTAGGCTCCGGGGAGCTGTTTTTT. Translation gives CASSSVLGSGELFF.